The TCR beta chain described here comes from a study of blood T cell repertoires in COVID-19. Turning to the study itself: Acute-phase and convalescent COVID-19 samples originated in the United States, Italy and Spain. From T cells, B-cell-depleted T cells, or PBMCs came the material, which was cDNA or gDNA.

As originally analysed: Amplified reference gene primers provided the basis for estimating nucleated cell counts. Data came from immunoSEQ multiplex PCR; TCRdb stores just in-frame clones and leaves some out. The DNA gave D and trimming, while V, J and clone size come from that table. The profile covers 150,000 or so clones, with about 80% appearing a single time and around 8% taken by the ten largest. This clonotype was obtained from a woman in her sixties or seventies with acute or convalescent COVID-19. Sequenced: peripheral blood.

Here the CDR3 DNA reads TGTGCCAGCAAAGGGCCAGGGCGCTATGGCTACACCTTC. Its translation is CASKGPGRYGYTF. The chain joins TRBV28 to TRBJ1-2; TRBD1 might be the D (5 bases). The V end was cut by 7 bases, the J end by 4 bases, with 13 bases between. CDR1 is MDHEN, CDR2 SYDVKM, per germline. The CDR3 runs 13 residues.